Below are 22 T cell receptor beta chains sequenced from a single sample in a study of cytomegalovirus exposure and HLA in healthy donors. The PCR used 60 Vbeta and 13 Jbeta primers. Only in-frame clones appear in the TCRdb table, and some are missing; sequencing was by immunoSEQ multiplex PCR. Of about 120,000 clones in the sample, 75% to 90% were seen once. The sequenced material came from PBMCs. The receptors were gathered from a man between 40 and 49 years old in good health and CMV-seronegative.

V and J are TRBV7-2 and TRBJ2-3; possible D gene TRBD1, 6 bases. This CDR3 is 15 amino acids long. The germline V gene has CDR1 SGHTA and CDR2 FQGNSA. Trimming took off 4 bases at V and 9 bases at J, with 20 bases between the two ends. CDR3 sequence: CASSSRTGTLDTQYF. The CDR3 coding sequence is TGTGCCAGCAGCTCCCGGACCGGGACATTAGACACGCAGTATTTT.

A single count supports this clone. The gene calls are TRBV18 and TRBJ1-2; a weak D match, TRBD1 (5 bases). This CDR3 contains 12 residues. CDR1 is KGHSH and CDR2 is LQKENI in the germline V gene. V was trimmed by 6 bases and J by 4 bases, leaving 9 bases between them. The CDR3 DNA is TGTGCCAGCTCGAAGGGACTCTATGGCTACACCTTC. This codes for CASSKGLYGYTF.

The rearrangement uses TRBV9 and TRBJ1-1; D gene uncertain. Germline lookup yields CDR1 SGDLS and CDR2 YYNGEE. Deletions cut 0 bases from V and 1 base from J, with 10 bases between. The CDR3 covers 15 residues. CDR3 region: CASSVGAAGNTEAFF. DNA of the CDR3: TGTGCCAGCAGCGTAGGGGCAGCCGGGAACACTGAAGCTTTCTTT.

The V and J genes are TRBV5-6 and TRBJ1-1, with 9 bases identical to TRBD1. The germline gives CDR1 SGHDT, CDR2 YYEEEE. CDR3 size: 17 residues. J was trimmed by 5 bases and V by 0 bases; bases with no gene match: 11. The CDR3 nucleotides are TGTGCCAGCAGCTTGGTAGGAGGGACAGGGCGGGGAACTGAAGCTTTCTTT. Translating gives CASSLVGGTGRGTEAFF. The full variable domain, in which reference TRBV5-6 and TRBJ1-1 provide the parts outside the CDR3, is DAGVTQSPTHLIKTRGQQVTLRCSPKSGHDTVSWYQQALGQGPQFIFQYYEEEERQRGNFPDRFSGHQFPNYSSELNVNALLLGDSALYLCASSLVGGTGRGTEAFFGQGTRLTVV.

This clone showed up just a few times. The rearrangement links TRBV7-6 to TRBJ2-5; 11 nucleotides agree with TRBD2. Per the germline V gene, CDR1 is SGHVS and CDR2 is FNYEAQ. Trimming cost V 5 bases and J 4 bases; bases outside gene matches: 6. This CDR3 spans 15 amino acids. The CDR3 is CASSTLAGVSETQYF. CDR3 nucleotides: TGTGCCAGCAGCACACTAGCGGGGGTTTCAGAGACCCAGTACTTC. Variable domain in full (rest from reference TRBV7-6 and TRBJ2-5): GAGVSQSPRYKVTKRGQDVALRCDPISGHVSLYWYRQALGQGPEFLTYFNYEAQQDKSGLPNDRFSAERPEGSISTLTIQRTEQRDSAMYRCASSTLAGVSETQYFGPGTRLLVL.

The chain is built from TRBV5-6 and TRBJ1-1; maybe TRBD1 (5 bases). Per the germline V gene, CDR1 is SGHDT and CDR2 is YYEEEE. Trimming removed 0 bases from V and 3 bases from J, with 12 bases in between. This CDR3 comprises 15 residues. Here the CDR3 reads CASSLAGRGHTEAFF. The CDR3 DNA is TGTGCCAGCAGCTTGGCCGGGAGGGGCCACACTGAAGCTTTCTTT.

The chain combines TRBV7-9 with TRBJ1-2, with D perhaps matching TRBD1 (5 bases). This CDR3 is 16 amino acids long. Looked up from germline, CDR1 is SEHNR and CDR2 is FQNEAQ (reference sequence). With 3 bases removed from V and 2 bases from J, the gap between germline ends came to 16 bases. For the CDR3, the DNA is TGTGCCAGCAGCTTTCCGCAGGGCCGTCTAAACTATGGCTACACCTTC. The encoded protein is CASSFPQGRLNYGYTF.

The chain links TRBV5-1 to TRBJ2-2; D may be TRBD1 (5 bases). The CDR3 runs to 13 residues. CDR1 and CDR2 from the germline V gene are SGHRS and YFSETQ. Trimming removed 5 bases at V and 4 bases at J, with 9 bases between. The CDR3 sequence is CASSNGATGELFF. The CDR3 bases are TGCGCCAGCAGTAATGGGGCCACCGGGGAGCTGTTTTTT.

In its sample, this clone was seen a few times. The CDR3 loop reads CASSWGVASEAFF. The CDR3 region has the DNA TGTGCCAGCAGCTGGGGGGTGGCTTCTGAAGCTTTCTTT. The chain recombines TRBV5-8 with TRBJ1-1; TRBD1 is a possible D gene (5 bases). V was cut by 3 bases and J by 6 bases, with 12 bases left in between. The germline CDR1 and CDR2 sequences are SGHTS and YDEGEE. This CDR3 spans 13 amino acids.

This chain joins TRBV19 and TRBJ2-7, with D maybe TRBD1 (5 bases). Germline V lookup: CDR1 LNHDA, CDR2 SQIVND (reference sequence). V lost 5 bases and J lost 4, with 12 bases in between. The CDR3 spans 13 residues. This CDR3 is CASSLDIEYEQYF. The CDR3 DNA reads TGTGCCAGTAGTTTGGACATCGAATACGAGCAGTACTTC.

This chain links TRBV2 with TRBJ1-3; D is possibly TRBD1 (5 bases). This CDR3 has 14 amino acids. From germline, CDR1 is SNHLY and CDR2 FYNNEI. Deletions cut 5 bases from V and 7 bases from J, with 15 bases between. The CDR3 DNA is TGTGCCAGCAGTTTGGACACGGGTGTGAACACCATATATTTT. Translating it yields CASSLDTGVNTIYF.

J is TRBJ2-1 and V is TRBV5-5, with 7 bases aligning to TRBD2. The CDR3 totals 14 residues. The V segment lost 4 bases and the J segment 6 bases; nucleotides outside the gene matches: 7. Germline CDR1 is SGHKS and CDR2 is YYEKEE (reference sequence). The DNA for the CDR3 is TGTGCCAGCAGCACCCGGGACTATCGCAATGAGCAGTTCTTC. Residues: CASSTRDYRNEQFF.

The V gene is TRBV6-1, the J gene TRBJ2-7; perhaps TRBD1 as D (5 bases). Germline CDR1 and CDR2: MNHNS and SASEGT. The V end lost 6 bases, the J end lost 2 bases, and 14 bases lay between the germline ends. This CDR3 contains 14 residues. The chain's CDR3 is CASSPRDSPYEQYF. CDR3 nucleotides: TGTGCCAGCAGCCCCAGGGATAGCCCCTACGAGCAGTACTTC.

The sample holds one count of this clone. The rearrangement joins TRBV5-6 to TRBJ1-1, with a possible D match to TRBD1 (6 bases). This CDR3 comprises 14 residues. Germline values: CDR1 SGHDT, CDR2 YYEEEE. V was clipped by 0 bases and J by 5 bases, with 11 bases between them. The CDR3 DNA reads as TGTGCCAGCAGCTTGGTAGGGGGAGGGACTGAAGCTTTCTTT. Protein: CASSLVGGGTEAFF.

The chain combines TRBV29-1 with TRBJ2-1, with 13 bases lining up with TRBD2. Trimming at V came to 6 bases and at J to 9 bases, leaving 8 bases not matched to a gene. The CDR3 runs 14 residues. Looked up from germline, CDR1 is SQVTM and CDR2 is ANQGSEA. The CDR3 coding sequence is TGCAGCGTGCTTGGACTAGCGGGAGAGGGTGAGCAGTTCTTC. Encoded protein: CSVLGLAGEGEQFF.

The sample holds one count of this clone. The chain recombines TRBV11-3 with TRBJ2-5; 9 nucleotides agree with TRBD2. V gave up 3 bases and J gave up 5 bases; unmatched junction bases: 7. This CDR3 is built from 15 residues. Per germline, CDR1 SGHNT and CDR2 YENEEA. In DNA, the CDR3 is TGTGCCAGCAGCTTTGGTGTAGCGGGAGTCGAGACCCAGTACTTC. Translating gives CASSFGVAGVETQYF.

The rearrangement joins TRBV6-6 to TRBJ1-4, with D perhaps TRBD1 (6 bases). Trimming removed 4 bases at V and 6 bases at J, with 12 bases between. Germline V lookup: CDR1 MNHNY, CDR2 SVGAGI (reference sequence). The CDR3 length is 14 residues. Written as DNA, the CDR3 is TGTGCCAGCAGTTCATCCGACAGGCATGAAAAACTGTTTTTT. Translated, it gives CASSSSDRHEKLFF.

V gene TRBV11-2 combines with J gene TRBJ2-5; D possibly corresponds to TRBD2 (6 bases). Germline values: CDR1 SGHAT, CDR2 FQNNGV. The V end was cut by 0 bases, the J end by 4 bases, with 9 bases between. This CDR3 is 14 amino acids long. CDR3 nucleotides: TGTGCCAGCAGCTTAGATGAGGGAGGAGAGACCCAGTACTTC. Encoded protein: CASSLDEGGETQYF.

This chain connects TRBV5-4 to TRBJ2-1; D possibly corresponds to TRBD1 (6 bases). CDR1 SGHNT and CDR2 YYREEE come from the germline V gene (reference sequence). The CDR3 has 12 residues. The V end was cut by 4 bases, the J end by 9 bases, with 11 bases between. In nucleotides, the CDR3 is TGTGCCAGCAGCCCTACAGGGACTGAGCAGTTCTTC. This sequence encodes CASSPTGTEQFF. The whole variable domain, remainder taken from reference TRBV5-4 and TRBJ2-1, is ETGVTQSPTHLIKTRGQQVTLRCSSQSGHNTVSWYQQALGQGPQFIFQYYREEENGRGNFPPRFSGLQFPNYSSELNVNALELDDSALYLCASSPTGTEQFFGPGTRLTVL.

This rearrangement joins TRBV19 to TRBJ2-5; 9 positions agree with TRBD1. Germline-derived CDR1 and CDR2 are LNHDA and SQIVND (reference sequence). This CDR3 has 17 residues. The junction had 14 bases not matched to a gene; V was cut back by 5 bases and J by 4 bases. The CDR3 coding sequence is TGTGCCAGTAGTTTACTGGACAGGGGAGGTCTTGGAGAGACCCAGTACTTC. This codes for CASSLLDRGGLGETQYF. Together with reference TRBV19 and TRBJ2-5, the CDR3 gives the full variable domain: DGGITQSPKYLFRKEGQNVTLSCEQNLNHDAMYWYRQDPGQGLRLIYYSQIVNDFQKGDIAEGYSVSREKKESFPLTVTSAQKNPTAFYLCASSLLDRGGLGETQYFGPGTRLLVL.

This clone was observed a few times. One end of the junction is discordant with germline, which a read error may explain. The V call is TRBV7-2, the J call TRBJ2-5; D call uncertain. CDR3 length equals 14 residues. The germline gives CDR1 SGHTA, CDR2 FQGNSA. The CDR3 region has the DNA TGTGCCAGCAGCTTTAGTGACTTCCAAGGGACCCAGTACTTC. As protein: CASSFSDFQGTQYF. Combining the CDR3 with reference TRBV7-2 and TRBJ2-5 gives the whole variable domain GAGVSQSPSNKVTEKGKDVELRCDPISGHTALYWYRQSLGQGLEFLIYFQGNSAPDKSGLPSDRFSAERTGGSVSTLTIQRTQQEDSAVYLCASSFSDFQGTQYFGPGTRLLVL.

The chain couples TRBV7-6 to TRBJ2-1; D unclear. There are 13 residues in the CDR3. The V and J ends lost 2 bases and 5 bases respectively, with 7 bases between them. CDR1 is SGHVS and CDR2 is FNYEAQ in the germline V gene. CDR3 region: CASSLYSNNEQFF. CDR3 nucleotides: TGTGCCAGCAGCTTATACAGCAACAATGAGCAGTTCTTC. Variable domain in full (rest from reference TRBV7-6 and TRBJ2-1): GAGVSQSPRYKVTKRGQDVALRCDPISGHVSLYWYRQALGQGPEFLTYFNYEAQQDKSGLPNDRFSAERPEGSISTLTIQRTEQRDSAMYRCASSLYSNNEQFFGPGTRLTVL.